These T cell receptor beta chains were read from a single sample in a study of shared clonotypes between healthy human individuals. Here immunoSEQ multiplex PCR was the method, and the copy in TCRdb shows in-frame clones only, minus some. The sample has around 2.1 million clones, around 95% seen once. Sequenced material: naive CD4+ T cells sorted from blood. These receptors were collected from a man younger than 35 in good health. Both conserved end residues are part of each CDR3. The D gene is left open where the match is weak. The listing skips clone size in some rows; elsewhere it reads once, few, many or a size class.

v_gene: TRBV6-1
j_gene: TRBJ2-3
d_gene: NA
abundance: few
CDR3nt: TGTGCCAGCAGTGAATACGGTTGGGCTACGCAGTATTTT
CDR3aa: CASSEYGWATQYF

v_gene: TRBV28
j_gene: TRBJ2-2
d_gene: TRBD2
abundance: NA
CDR3nt: TGTGCCAGCAGTTTATCACTAGCGAGCCCCCCTAACACCGGGGAGCTGTTTTTT
CDR3aa: CASSLSLASPPNTGELFF

v_gene: TRBV4-1
j_gene: TRBJ1-6
d_gene: NA
abundance: few
CDR3nt: TGCGCCAGCAGCCAAGGAGACAGATATAATTCACCCCTCCACTTT
CDR3aa: CASSQGDRYNSPLHF

v_gene: TRBV19
j_gene: TRBJ1-6
d_gene: NA
abundance: NA
CDR3nt: TGTGCCAGTACCGGTACTCGGACTTCGTTATCACCCCTCCACTTT
CDR3aa: CASTGTRTSLSPLHF

v_gene: TRBV18
j_gene: TRBJ2-2
d_gene: NA
abundance: NA
CDR3nt: TGTGCCAGCTCACCTTCGGGTCAGACAGCGAACACCGGGGAGCTGTTTTTT
CDR3aa: CASSPSGQTANTGELFF

v_gene: TRBV9
j_gene: TRBJ1-5
d_gene: TRBD1
abundance: NA
CDR3nt: TGTGCCAGCAGCGTAGGGTCAGGGGGATGGCAGCCCCAGCATTTT
CDR3aa: CASSVGSGGWQPQHF

v_gene: TRBV18
j_gene: TRBJ2-7
d_gene: NA
abundance: NA
CDR3nt: TGTGCCAGCTCACCACCGGAACAGATTAAGCAGTACTTC
CDR3aa: CASSPPEQIKQYF

v_gene: TRBV30
j_gene: TRBJ1-2
d_gene: NA
abundance: NA
CDR3nt: TGTGCCTGGAGTCCCTCTTCCGCCAGTCATAACTATGGCTACACCTTC
CDR3aa: CAWSPSSASHNYGYTF

v_gene: TRBV11-2
j_gene: TRBJ2-7
d_gene: TRBD1
abundance: NA
CDR3nt: TGTGCCAGCAGCTATATGGGGGGACAGGGGTTCAACGAGCAGTACTTC
CDR3aa: CASSYMGGQGFNEQYF

v_gene: TRBV25-1
j_gene: TRBJ1-1
d_gene: TRBD1
abundance: NA
CDR3nt: TGTGCCAGCAGTGTTACAGGGGGCCGGACTGAAGCTTTCTTT
CDR3aa: CASSVTGGRTEAFF

v_gene: TRBV5-4
j_gene: TRBJ2-1
d_gene: NA
abundance: NA
CDR3nt: TGTGCCAGCAGCTTGGCATCTAAGGGGACTGAGCAGTTCTTC
CDR3aa: CASSLASKGTEQFF

v_gene: TRBV7-9
j_gene: TRBJ2-3
d_gene: NA
abundance: NA
CDR3nt: TGTGCCAGCAGCGAGGGGTCCGGGAAGGGCACAGATACGCAGTATTTT
CDR3aa: CASSEGSGKGTDTQYF

v_gene: TRBV6-1
j_gene: TRBJ1-5
d_gene: NA
abundance: NA
CDR3nt: TGTGCCAGCAGTGAAGCTGGACGTTATAGCAATCAGCCCCAGCATTTT
CDR3aa: CASSEAGRYSNQPQHF

v_gene: TRBV5-1
j_gene: TRBJ1-3
d_gene: NA
abundance: NA
CDR3nt: TGCGCCAGCAGCTTGGAGTATCCTGGAAACACCATATATTTT
CDR3aa: CASSLEYPGNTIYF

v_gene: TRBV6-1
j_gene: TRBJ1-1
d_gene: NA
abundance: NA
CDR3nt: TGTGCCAGCAGTGAATCTACTGCTTTCGGCCAGGAAGCTTTCTTT
CDR3aa: CASSESTAFGQEAFF

v_gene: TRBV7-9
j_gene: TRBJ2-2
d_gene: NA
abundance: few
CDR3nt: TGTGCCAGCAGCTTAAGGTTCGGGACCGGGGAGCTGTTTTTT
CDR3aa: CASSLRFGTGELFF

v_gene: TRBV6-6
j_gene: TRBJ2-2
d_gene: NA
abundance: once
CDR3nt: TGTGCCAGCAGTTCCGGCAGGTTCGGCACCGGGGAGCTGTTTTTT
CDR3aa: CASSSGRFGTGELFF

v_gene: TRBV12-2
j_gene: TRBJ2-7
d_gene: NA
abundance: NA
CDR3nt: TGTGCAAGTCGCTTAGCTCTAGCGGGGGAATACGAGCAGTACTTC
CDR3aa: CASRLALAGEYEQYF

v_gene: TRBV14
j_gene: TRBJ2-5
d_gene: NA
abundance: NA
CDR3nt: TGTGCCAGCAGCCAAGATTTTGTCAGTCGGGAGACCCAGTACTTC
CDR3aa: CASSQDFVSRETQYF

v_gene: TRBV30
j_gene: TRBJ1-5
d_gene: TRBD1
abundance: NA
CDR3nt: TGTGCCTGGACCGACAGGGGGCTTGCTCAGCCCCAGCATTTT
CDR3aa: CAWTDRGLAQPQHF

v_gene: TRBV10-2
j_gene: TRBJ1-2
d_gene: NA
abundance: NA
CDR3nt: TGCGCCAGCAGTGATTTCTGGGCGGACAGTTCAATTCTCTATGGCTACACCTTC
CDR3aa: CASSDFWADSSILYGYTF

v_gene: TRBV7-9
j_gene: TRBJ2-5
d_gene: TRBD2
abundance: NA
CDR3nt: TGTGCCAGCAGCTTAGTCGGGGGGACGGAGACCCAGTACTTC
CDR3aa: CASSLVGGTETQYF

v_gene: TRBV2
j_gene: TRBJ2-2
d_gene: NA
abundance: NA
CDR3nt: TGTGCCAGCAGTGTGACAGGCTACACCGGGGAGCTGTTTTTT
CDR3aa: CASSVTGYTGELFF

v_gene: TRBV10-3
j_gene: TRBJ2-5
d_gene: TRBD2
abundance: NA
CDR3nt: TGTGCCATCAGTGACATAGCGGGAGACGAGACCCAGTACTTC
CDR3aa: CAISDIAGDETQYF

v_gene: TRBV11-2
j_gene: TRBJ1-1
d_gene: NA
abundance: NA
CDR3nt: TGTGCCAGCAGCATCCTACAGCCTAGTGAAGCTTTCTTT
CDR3aa: CASSILQPSEAFF

v_gene: TRBV6-4
j_gene: TRBJ2-3
d_gene: TRBD2
abundance: once
CDR3nt: TGTGCCAGCACCATACAGGGCGCGGGACTAGCGGGAGTCCCCACAGATACGCAGTATTTT
CDR3aa: CASTIQGAGLAGVPTDTQYF

v_gene: TRBV7-2
j_gene: TRBJ2-1
d_gene: NA
abundance: NA
CDR3nt: TGTGCCAGCAGCTTCCCCGGACTGAACAATGAGCAGTTCTTC
CDR3aa: CASSFPGLNNEQFF

v_gene: TRBV6-1
j_gene: TRBJ1-2
d_gene: NA
abundance: NA
CDR3nt: TGTGCCAGCAGTGAAGCTCGCACAGTTTCTAACTATGGCTACACCTTC
CDR3aa: CASSEARTVSNYGYTF

v_gene: TRBV7-9
j_gene: TRBJ2-3
d_gene: TRBD2
abundance: NA
CDR3nt: TGTGCCAGCAGCTCCGGACTAGCGGTCACAGATACGCAGTATTTT
CDR3aa: CASSSGLAVTDTQYF

v_gene: TRBV6-5
j_gene: TRBJ1-5
d_gene: NA
abundance: NA
CDR3nt: TGTGCCAGCGCTGTAGGGATTTGGGGCAATCAGCCCCAGCATTTT
CDR3aa: CASAVGIWGNQPQHF

v_gene: TRBV19
j_gene: TRBJ1-1
d_gene: TRBD1
abundance: NA
CDR3nt: TGTGCCAGTAGTATAGGGGCAGGGGGGAACACTGAAGCTTTCTTT
CDR3aa: CASSIGAGGNTEAFF

v_gene: TRBV29-1
j_gene: TRBJ2-3
d_gene: NA
abundance: NA
CDR3nt: TGCAGCGTACGGACACGACACACAGATACGCAGTATTTT
CDR3aa: CSVRTRHTDTQYF